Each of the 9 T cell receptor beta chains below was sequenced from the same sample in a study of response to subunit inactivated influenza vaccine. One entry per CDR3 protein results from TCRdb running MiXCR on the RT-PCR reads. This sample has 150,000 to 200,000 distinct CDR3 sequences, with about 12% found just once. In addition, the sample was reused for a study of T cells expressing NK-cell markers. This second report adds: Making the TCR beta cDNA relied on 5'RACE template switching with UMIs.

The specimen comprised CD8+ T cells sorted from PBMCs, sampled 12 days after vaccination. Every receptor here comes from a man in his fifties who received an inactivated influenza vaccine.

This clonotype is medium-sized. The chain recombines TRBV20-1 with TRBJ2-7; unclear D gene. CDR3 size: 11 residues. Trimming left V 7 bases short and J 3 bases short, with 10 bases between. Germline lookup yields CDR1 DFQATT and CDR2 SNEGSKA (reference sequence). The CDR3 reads CSVAWGYEQYF. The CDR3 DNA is TGCAGTGTCGCTTGGGGCTACGAGCAGTACTTC.

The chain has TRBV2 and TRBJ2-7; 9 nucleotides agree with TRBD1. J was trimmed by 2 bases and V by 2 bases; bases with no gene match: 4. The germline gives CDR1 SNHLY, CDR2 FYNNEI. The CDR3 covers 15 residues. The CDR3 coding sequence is TGTGCCAGCAGTGAAAGGGACAGGGACCCCTACGAGCAGTACTTC. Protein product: CASSERDRDPYEQYF.

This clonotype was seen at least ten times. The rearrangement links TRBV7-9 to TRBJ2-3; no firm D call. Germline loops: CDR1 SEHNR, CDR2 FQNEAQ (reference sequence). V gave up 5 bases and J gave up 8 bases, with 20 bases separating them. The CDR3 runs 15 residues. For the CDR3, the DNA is TGTGCCAGCAGCCCCTATACTCACAAAGATGGTACGCAGTATTTT. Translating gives CASSPYTHKDGTQYF.

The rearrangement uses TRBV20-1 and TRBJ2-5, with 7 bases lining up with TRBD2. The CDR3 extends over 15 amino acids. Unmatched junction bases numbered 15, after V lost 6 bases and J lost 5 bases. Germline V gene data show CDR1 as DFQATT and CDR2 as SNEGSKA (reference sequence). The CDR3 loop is CSANDRKRGGETQYF. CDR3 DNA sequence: TGCAGTGCCAATGACCGGAAGCGGGGTGGGGAGACCCAGTACTTC.

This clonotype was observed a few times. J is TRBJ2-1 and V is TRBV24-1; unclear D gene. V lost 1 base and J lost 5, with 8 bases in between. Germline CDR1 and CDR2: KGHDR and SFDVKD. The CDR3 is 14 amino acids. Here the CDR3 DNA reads TGTGCCACCAGTGATTTTCAGGCCAACAATGAGCAGTTCTTC. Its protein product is CATSDFQANNEQFF.

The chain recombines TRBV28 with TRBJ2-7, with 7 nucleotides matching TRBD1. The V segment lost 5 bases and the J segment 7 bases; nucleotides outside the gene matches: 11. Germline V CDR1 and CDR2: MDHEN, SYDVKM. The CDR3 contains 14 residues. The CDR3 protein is CASSVGQPAGEQYF. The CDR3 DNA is TGTGCCAGCAGTGTGGGACAGCCCGCCGGAGAGCAGTACTTC.

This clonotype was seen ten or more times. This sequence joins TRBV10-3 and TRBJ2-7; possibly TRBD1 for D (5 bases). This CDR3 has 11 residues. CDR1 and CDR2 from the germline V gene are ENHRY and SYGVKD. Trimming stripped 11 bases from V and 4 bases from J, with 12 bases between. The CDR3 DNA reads TGTGCCTCGACCCAGGGATACGAGCAGTACTTC. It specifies CASTQGYEQYF.

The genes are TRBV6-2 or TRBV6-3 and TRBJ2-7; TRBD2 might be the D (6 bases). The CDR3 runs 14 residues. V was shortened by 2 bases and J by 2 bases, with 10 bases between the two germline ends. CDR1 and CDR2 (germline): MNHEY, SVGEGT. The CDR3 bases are TGTGCCAGCAGTTACGTAGGGAGGACCTACGAGCAGTACTTC. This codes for CASSYVGRTYEQYF.

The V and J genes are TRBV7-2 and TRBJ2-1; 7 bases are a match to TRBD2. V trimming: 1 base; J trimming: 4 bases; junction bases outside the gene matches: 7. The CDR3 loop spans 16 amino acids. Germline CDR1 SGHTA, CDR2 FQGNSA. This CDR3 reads CASSLVVGGPYNEQFF. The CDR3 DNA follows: TGTGCCAGCAGCTTAGTTGTGGGAGGGCCTTACAATGAGCAGTTCTTC.